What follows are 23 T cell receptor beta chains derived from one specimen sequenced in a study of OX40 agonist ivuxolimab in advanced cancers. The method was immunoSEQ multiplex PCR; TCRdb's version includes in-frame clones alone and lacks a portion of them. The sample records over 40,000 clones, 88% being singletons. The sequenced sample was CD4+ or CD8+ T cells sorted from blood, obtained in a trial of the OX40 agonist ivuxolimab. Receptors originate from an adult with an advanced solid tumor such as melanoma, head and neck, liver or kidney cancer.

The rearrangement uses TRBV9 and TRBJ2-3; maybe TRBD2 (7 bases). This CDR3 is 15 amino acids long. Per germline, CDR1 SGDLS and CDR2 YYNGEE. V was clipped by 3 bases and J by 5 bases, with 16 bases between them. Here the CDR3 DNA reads TGTGCCAGCAGCGAAGAGGGGGGGCGAATAGATACGCAGTATTTT. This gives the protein CASSEEGGRIDTQYF.

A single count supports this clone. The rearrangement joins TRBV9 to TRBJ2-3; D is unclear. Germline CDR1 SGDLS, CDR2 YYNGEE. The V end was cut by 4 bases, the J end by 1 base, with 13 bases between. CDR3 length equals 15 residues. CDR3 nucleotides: TGTGCCAGCAGCTATTCTCAGATCGGCACAGATACGCAGTATTTT. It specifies CASSYSQIGTDTQYF.

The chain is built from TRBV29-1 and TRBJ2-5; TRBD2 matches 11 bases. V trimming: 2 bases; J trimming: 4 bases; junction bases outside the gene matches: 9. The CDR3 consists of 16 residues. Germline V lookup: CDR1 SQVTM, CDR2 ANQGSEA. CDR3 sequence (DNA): TGCAGCGTTGAAAGAGTGGTAGCGGGGGGGCCAGAGACCCAGTACTTC. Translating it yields CSVERVVAGGPETQYF. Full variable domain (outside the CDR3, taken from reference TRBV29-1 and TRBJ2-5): SAVISQKPSRDICQRGTSLTIQCQVDSQVTMMFWYRQQPGQSLTLIATANQGSEATYESGFVIDKFPISRPNLTFSTLTVSNMSPEDSSIYLCSVERVVAGGPETQYFGPGTRLLVL.

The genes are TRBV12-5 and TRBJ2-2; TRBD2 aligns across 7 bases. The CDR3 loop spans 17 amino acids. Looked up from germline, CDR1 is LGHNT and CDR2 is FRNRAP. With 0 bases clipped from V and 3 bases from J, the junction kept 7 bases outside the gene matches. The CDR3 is CASGLVQQRGHTGELFF. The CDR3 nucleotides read TGTGCTAGTGGTTTGGTACAGCAGCGGGGACACACCGGGGAGCTGTTTTTT.

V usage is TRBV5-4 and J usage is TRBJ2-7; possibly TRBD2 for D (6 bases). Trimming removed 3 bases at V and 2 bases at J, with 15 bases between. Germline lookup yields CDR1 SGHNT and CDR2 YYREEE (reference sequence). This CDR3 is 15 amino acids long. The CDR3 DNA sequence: TGTGCCAGCAGCTCACCCGGGACTCCAACCTACGAGCAGTACTTC. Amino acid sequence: CASSSPGTPTYEQYF.

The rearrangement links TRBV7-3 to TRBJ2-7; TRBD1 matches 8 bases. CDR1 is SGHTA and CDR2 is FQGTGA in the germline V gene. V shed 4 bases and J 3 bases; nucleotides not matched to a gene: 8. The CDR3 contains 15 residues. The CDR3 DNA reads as TGTGCCAGCAGCTATCACCGGGACAGGATCTACGAGCAGTACTTC. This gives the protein CASSYHRDRIYEQYF.

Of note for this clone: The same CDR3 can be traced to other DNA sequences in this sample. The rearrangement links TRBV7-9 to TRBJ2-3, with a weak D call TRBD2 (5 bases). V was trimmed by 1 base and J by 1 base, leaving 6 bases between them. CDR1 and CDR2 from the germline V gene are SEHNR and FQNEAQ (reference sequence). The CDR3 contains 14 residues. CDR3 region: CASSLVGGTDTQYF. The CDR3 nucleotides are TGTGCCAGCAGCTTAGTCGGGGGCACAGATACGCAGTATTTT.

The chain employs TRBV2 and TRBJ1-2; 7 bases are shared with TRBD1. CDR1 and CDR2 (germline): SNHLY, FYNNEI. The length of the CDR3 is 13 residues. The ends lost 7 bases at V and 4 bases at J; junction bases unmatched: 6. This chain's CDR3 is CASIKDRFYGYTF. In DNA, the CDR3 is TGTGCCAGCATTAAGGACAGGTTCTATGGCTACACCTTC. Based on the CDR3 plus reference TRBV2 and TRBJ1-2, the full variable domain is EPEVTQTPSHQVTQMGQEVILRCVPISNHLYFYWYRQILGQKVEFLVSFYNNEISEKSEIFDDQFSVERPDGSNFTLKIRSTKLEDSAMYFCASIKDRFYGYTFGSGTRLTVV.

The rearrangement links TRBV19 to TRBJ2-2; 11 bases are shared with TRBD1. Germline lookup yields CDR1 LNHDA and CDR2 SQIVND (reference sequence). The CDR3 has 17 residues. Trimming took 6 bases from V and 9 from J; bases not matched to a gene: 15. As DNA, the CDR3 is TGTGCCAGTAGATCCGGGCGAACCGGGACAGGGGGTTGGGAGCTGTTTTTT. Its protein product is CASRSGRTGTGGWELFF.

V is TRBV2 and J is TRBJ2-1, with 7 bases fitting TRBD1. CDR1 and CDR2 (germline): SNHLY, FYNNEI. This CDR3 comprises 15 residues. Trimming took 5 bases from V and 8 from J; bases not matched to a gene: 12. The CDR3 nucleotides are TGTGCCAGCAGTAAGGGACAGAACTATGGTCATGAGCAGTTCTTC. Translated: CASSKGQNYGHEQFF.

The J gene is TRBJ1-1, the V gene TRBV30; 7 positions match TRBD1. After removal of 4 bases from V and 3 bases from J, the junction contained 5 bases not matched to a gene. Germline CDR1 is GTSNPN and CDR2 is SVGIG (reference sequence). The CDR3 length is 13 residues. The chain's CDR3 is CAWIGGGYTEAFF. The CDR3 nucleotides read TGTGCCTGGATTGGAGGGGGCTACACTGAAGCTTTCTTT.

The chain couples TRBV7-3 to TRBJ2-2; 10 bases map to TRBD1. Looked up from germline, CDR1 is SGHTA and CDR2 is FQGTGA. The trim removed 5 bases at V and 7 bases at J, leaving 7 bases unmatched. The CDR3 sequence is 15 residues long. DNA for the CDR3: TGTGCCAGCAGCCCCCTGGGACAGGGGCTCGGGGAGCTGTTTTTT. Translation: CASSPLGQGLGELFF.

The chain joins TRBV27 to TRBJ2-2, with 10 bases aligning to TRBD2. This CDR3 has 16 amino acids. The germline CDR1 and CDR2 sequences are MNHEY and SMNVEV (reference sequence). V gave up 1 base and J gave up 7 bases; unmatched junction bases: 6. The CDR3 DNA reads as TGTGCCAGCAGTTTATTTGCTAGCGGGAGCCTCGGGGAGCTGTTTTTT. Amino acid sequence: CASSLFASGSLGELFF.

The CDR3: CASSEKLAGEQYF. The CDR3 coding sequence is TGCGCCAGCAGTGAGAAGTTAGCCGGGGAGCAGTACTTC. The chain has TRBV10-1 and TRBJ2-7; no firm D call. The CDR3 consists of 13 residues. With 2 bases removed from V and 7 bases from J, the gap between germline ends came to 12 bases. Germline V gives CDR1 WNHNN, CDR2 SYGVQD (reference sequence).

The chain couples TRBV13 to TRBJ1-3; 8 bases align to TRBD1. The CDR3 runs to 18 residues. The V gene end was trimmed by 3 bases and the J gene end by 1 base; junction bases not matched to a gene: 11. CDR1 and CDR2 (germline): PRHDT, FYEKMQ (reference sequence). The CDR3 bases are TGTGCCAGCAGCTTTCCGGGACAGGCTGGGTCATCTGGAAACACCATATATTTT. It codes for CASSFPGQAGSSGNTIYF.

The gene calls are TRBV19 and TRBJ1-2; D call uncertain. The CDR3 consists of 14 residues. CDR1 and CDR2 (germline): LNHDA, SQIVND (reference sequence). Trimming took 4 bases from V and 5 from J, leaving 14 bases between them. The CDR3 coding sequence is TGTGCCAGTAGTAACCCCCCAGGAGAATATGGCTACACCTTC. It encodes CASSNPPGEYGYTF.

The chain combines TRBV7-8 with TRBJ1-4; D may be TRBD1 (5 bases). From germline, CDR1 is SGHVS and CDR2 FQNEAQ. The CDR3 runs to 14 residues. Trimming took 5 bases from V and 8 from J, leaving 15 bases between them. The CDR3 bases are TGTGCCAGCAGCCTCGGGGGGGGATTCGAAAAACTGTTTTTT. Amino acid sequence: CASSLGGGFEKLFF.

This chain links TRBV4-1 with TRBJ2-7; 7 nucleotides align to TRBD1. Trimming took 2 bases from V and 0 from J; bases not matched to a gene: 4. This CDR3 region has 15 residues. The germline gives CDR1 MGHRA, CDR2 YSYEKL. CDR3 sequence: CASSQPTGTSYEQYF. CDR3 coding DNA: TGCGCCAGCAGCCAACCGACAGGGACCTCCTACGAGCAGTACTTC.

CDR3 protein: CASRARAGYNEQFF. The CDR3 bases are TGTGCCAGCAGGGCCAGGGCAGGCTACAATGAGCAGTTCTTC. This rearrangement joins TRBV6-5 to TRBJ2-1, with D tentatively TRBD1 (5 bases). In germline, CDR1 is MNHEY, CDR2 SVGAGI. This CDR3 is built from 14 residues. V was trimmed by 6 bases and J by 3 bases, leaving 12 bases between them.

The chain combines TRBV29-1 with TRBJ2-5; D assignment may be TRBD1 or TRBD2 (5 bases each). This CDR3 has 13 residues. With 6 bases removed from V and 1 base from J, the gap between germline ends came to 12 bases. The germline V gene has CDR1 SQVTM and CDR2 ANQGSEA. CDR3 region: CSVAGTSQETQYF. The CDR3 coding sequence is TGCAGCGTCGCCGGGACCAGCCAAGAGACCCAGTACTTC.

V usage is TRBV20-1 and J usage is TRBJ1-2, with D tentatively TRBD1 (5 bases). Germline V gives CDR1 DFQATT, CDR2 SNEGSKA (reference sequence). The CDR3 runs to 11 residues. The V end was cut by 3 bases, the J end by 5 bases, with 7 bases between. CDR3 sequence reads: CSARDKYGYTF. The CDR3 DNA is TGCAGTGCTAGGGACAAATATGGCTACACCTTC.

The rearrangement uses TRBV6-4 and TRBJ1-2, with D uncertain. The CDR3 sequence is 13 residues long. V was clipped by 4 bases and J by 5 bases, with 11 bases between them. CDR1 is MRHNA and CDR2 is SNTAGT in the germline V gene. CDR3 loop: CASSVGRAYGYTF. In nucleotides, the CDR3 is TGTGCCAGCAGTGTAGGACGAGCGTATGGCTACACCTTC.

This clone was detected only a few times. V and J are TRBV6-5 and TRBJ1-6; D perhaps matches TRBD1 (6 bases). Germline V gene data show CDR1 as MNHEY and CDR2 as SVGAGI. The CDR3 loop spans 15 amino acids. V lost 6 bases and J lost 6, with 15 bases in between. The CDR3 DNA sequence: TGTGCCAGCAGCACCCCGGGGGCTAGTAATTCACCCCTCCACTTT. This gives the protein CASSTPGASNSPLHF.